This T cell receptor (beta chain) was obtained from a study of vaccination and CD4 T cells after COVID-19. This clonotype was counted once. Its antigen remains unknown. Germline V lookup: CDR1 SNHLY, CDR2 FYNNEI. The CDR3 is 15 amino acids. V was pared by 5 bases and J by 1 base, with 9 bases between. Sequenced with the Oncomine TCR Beta short-read assay was DNA taken from cultured CD4+ T cells. TCRdb reprocessed the PCR reads with MiXCR, giving one entry per CDR3 protein. The table records about 23,000 distinct CDR3 sequences, roughly 44% of them present only once. The treatment was: approximately nine-day PBMC culture with coronavirus spike peptide pools or control peptides (ViraFEST assay).

V is TRBV2 and J is TRBJ2-6; a weak D match, TRBD2 (6 bases). Sequencing used CD4+ T cells from blood, cultured in vitro, obtained before SARS-CoV-2 vaccination. This receptor was taken from a human donor who received a COVID-19 vaccine. The CDR3 DNA sequence: TGTGCCAGCAGTCCGGGGGTGTCTGGGGCCAACGTCCTGACTTTC. Translation gives CASSPGVSGANVLTF.